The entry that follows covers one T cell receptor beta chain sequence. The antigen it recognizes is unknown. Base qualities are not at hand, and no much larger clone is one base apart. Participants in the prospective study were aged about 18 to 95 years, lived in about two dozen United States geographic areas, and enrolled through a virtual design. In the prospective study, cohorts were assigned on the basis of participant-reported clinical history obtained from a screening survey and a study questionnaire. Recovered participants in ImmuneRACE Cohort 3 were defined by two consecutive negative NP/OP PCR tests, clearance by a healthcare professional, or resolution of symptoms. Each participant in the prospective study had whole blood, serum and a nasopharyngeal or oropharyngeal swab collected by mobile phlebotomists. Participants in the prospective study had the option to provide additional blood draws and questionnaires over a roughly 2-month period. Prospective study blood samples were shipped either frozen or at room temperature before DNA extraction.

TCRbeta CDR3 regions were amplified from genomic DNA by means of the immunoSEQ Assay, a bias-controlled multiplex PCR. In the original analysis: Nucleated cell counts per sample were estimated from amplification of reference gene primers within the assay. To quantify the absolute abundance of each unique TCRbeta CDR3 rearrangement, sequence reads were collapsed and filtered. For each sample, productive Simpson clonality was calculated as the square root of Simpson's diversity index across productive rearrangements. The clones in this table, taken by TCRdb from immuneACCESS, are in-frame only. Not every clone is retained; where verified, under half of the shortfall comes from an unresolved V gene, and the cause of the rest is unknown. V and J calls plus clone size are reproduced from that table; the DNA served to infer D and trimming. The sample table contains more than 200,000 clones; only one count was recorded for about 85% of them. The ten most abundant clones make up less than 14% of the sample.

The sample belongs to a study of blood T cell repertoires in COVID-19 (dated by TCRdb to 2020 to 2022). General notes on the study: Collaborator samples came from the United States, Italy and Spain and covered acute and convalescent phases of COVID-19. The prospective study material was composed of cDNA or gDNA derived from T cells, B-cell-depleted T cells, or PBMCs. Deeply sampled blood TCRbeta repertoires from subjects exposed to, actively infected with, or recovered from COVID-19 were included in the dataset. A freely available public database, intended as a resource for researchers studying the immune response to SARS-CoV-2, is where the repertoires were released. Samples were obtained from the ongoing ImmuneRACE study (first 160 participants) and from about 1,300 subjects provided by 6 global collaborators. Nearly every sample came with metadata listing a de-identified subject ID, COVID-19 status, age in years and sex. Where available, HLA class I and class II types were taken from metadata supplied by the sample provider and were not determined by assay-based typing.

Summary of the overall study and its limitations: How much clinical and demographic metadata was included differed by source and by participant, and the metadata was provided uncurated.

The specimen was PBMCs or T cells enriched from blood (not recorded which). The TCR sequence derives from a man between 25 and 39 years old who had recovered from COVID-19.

The CDR3 protein is CASSLSTGGGFAGNTIYF. The DNA sequence is TGTGCCAGCAGCTTATCGACAGGGGGAGGGTTCGCTGGAAACACCATATATTTT. The sequence joins TRBV7-6 to TRBJ1-3; 9 central bases correspond to TRBD1. From the cysteine through the phenylalanine, the CDR3 covers 18 amino acids. Left in the record is the CDR3 DNA by itself, 54 bases read in frame from the first base. CDR1 and CDR2 are read off the germline V gene as SGHVS and FNYEAQ. After removal of 2 bases from V and 2 bases from J, the junction retains 10 bases not matched to a gene.